This TCR beta chain was captured by sequencing in a study of cytomegalovirus exposure and HLA in healthy donors. Study outcomes and limitations: As a later analysis showed, a missense DCLRE1C variant was linked to trimming of TCR beta V- and J-genes. The study put 150 to 200 TCR beta chains on its list as cytomegalovirus-associated. TCR beta sequences reportedly predicted most subjects' HLA-A and HLA-B alleles accurately. For most TCR beta V segments, an earlier analysis put the productive rate at about 90% or about 30% of the time.

The CDR3 is 13 residues long. In germline, CDR1 is SGHNT, CDR2 YENEEA. The V segment lost 4 bases and the J segment 14 bases; nucleotides outside the gene matches: 12. PCR amplification relied on 60 Vbeta primers (plus 13 Jbeta primers). Profiling relied on immunoSEQ multiplex PCR, and the TCRdb table lists in-frame clones only, not all of them. The top ten clones hold approximately 5.5% of a sample with 120,000 to 150,000 clones, roughly four fifths of them seen once. This clone was seen once. Its antigen is not known. The V call is TRBV11-3, the J call TRBJ2-3; 7 bases map to TRBD2. The source is a man aged 25-45 years in good health and CMV-seropositive. The material sequenced was PBMCs. The DNA for the CDR3 is TGTGCCAGCAGCTCCCTAGGTGCGGGAGTGGTGTATTTT. Protein product: CASSSLGAGVVYF.